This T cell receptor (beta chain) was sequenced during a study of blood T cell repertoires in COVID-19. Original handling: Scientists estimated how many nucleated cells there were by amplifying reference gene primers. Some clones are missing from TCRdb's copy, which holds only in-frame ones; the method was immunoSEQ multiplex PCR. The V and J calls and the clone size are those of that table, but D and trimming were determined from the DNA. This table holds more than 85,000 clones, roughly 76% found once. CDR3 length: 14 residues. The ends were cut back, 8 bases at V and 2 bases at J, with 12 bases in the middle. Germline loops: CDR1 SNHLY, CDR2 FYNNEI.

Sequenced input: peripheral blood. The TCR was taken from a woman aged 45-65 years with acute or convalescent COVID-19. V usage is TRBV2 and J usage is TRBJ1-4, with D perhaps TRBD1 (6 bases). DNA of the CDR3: TGTGCCAGCGAGAGGGGGTGGACTAATGAAAAACTGTTTTTT. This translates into CASERGWTNEKLFF.